These 10 T cell receptor beta chains were sequenced from one sample in a study of blood T cell repertoires in COVID-19. Libraries were prepared by immunoSEQ multiplex PCR; TCRdb keeps only in-frame clonotypes and omits some of them. The table has roughly 130,000 clones, around 80% seen once. The sample was peripheral blood. These receptors were collected from a man between 60 and 75 years old with acute or convalescent COVID-19.

V and J are TRBV7-2 and TRBJ2-1, with 12 positions matching TRBD2. Germline loops: CDR1 SGHTA, CDR2 FQGNSA. Trimming cost V 5 bases and J 1 base; bases outside gene matches: 9. The CDR3 runs 18 residues. The CDR3: CASSVGTSGLQSYNEQFF. The DNA of the CDR3 is TGTGCCAGCAGCGTGGGGACTAGCGGGCTTCAATCCTACAATGAGCAGTTCTTC.

This clone was observed once. The chain links TRBV5-1 to TRBJ2-1, with TRBD2 matching 7 bases. The CDR3 has 15 amino acids. Germline V gives CDR1 SGHRS, CDR2 YFSETQ. Trimming cost V 4 bases and J 5 bases; bases outside gene matches: 9. The CDR3 nucleotides are TGCGCCAGCAGCCTACTGAGCGGGACCAACAATGAGCAGTTCTTC. This gives the protein CASSLLSGTNNEQFF.

The J gene is TRBJ2-3, the V gene TRBV5-1; 12 bases line up with TRBD2. The germline CDR1 and CDR2 sequences are SGHRS and YFSETQ. The CDR3 runs 18 residues. V lost 1 base to trimming and J lost 2 bases; unmatched junction nucleotides: 8. The CDR3 DNA follows: TGCGCCAGCAGCTTGAGGACTAGCGGGAACCACGCCACAGATACGCAGTATTTT. Translated, it gives CASSLRTSGNHATDTQYF.

This rearrangement joins TRBV10-3 to TRBJ2-3; 10 nucleotides align to TRBD1. Germline CDR1 reads ENHRY; CDR2 reads SYGVKD. With 6 bases clipped from V and 5 bases from J, the junction kept 2 bases outside the gene matches. This CDR3 has 13 residues. Written as DNA, the CDR3 is TGTGCCATCAGGGGGACAGGGGAAGATACGCAGTATTTT. Protein product: CAIRGTGEDTQYF.

The V gene is TRBV6-2 or TRBV6-3, the J gene TRBJ2-5, with 11 bases lining up with TRBD2. The CDR3 runs to 16 residues. The germline V gene has CDR1 MNHEY and CDR2 SVGEGT. After removal of 4 bases from V and 4 bases from J, the junction contained 8 bases not matched to a gene. CDR3 region: CASSSFLAGGPETQYF. DNA of the CDR3: TGTGCCAGCAGTTCGTTTTTAGCGGGAGGGCCAGAGACCCAGTACTTC.

The chain couples TRBV12-3 or TRBV12-4 to TRBJ1-2, with 7 bases matching TRBD1. This CDR3 contains 12 residues. J gave up 7 bases and V 3 bases, and 2 bases lay outside the gene matches. DNA for the CDR3: TGTGCCAGCAGTTTGAACAGGGGTGGCTACACCTTC. Encoded protein: CASSLNRGGYTF.

This sequence joins TRBV4-3 and TRBJ1-6, with TRBD1 identical over 8 bases. From germline, CDR1 is LGHNA and CDR2 YSLEER. This CDR3 spans 18 amino acids. After removal of 2 bases from V and 0 bases from J, the junction contained 6 bases not matched to a gene. CDR3 sequence reads: CASSQYRTGSSYNSPLHF. In nucleotides, the CDR3 is TGCGCCAGCAGCCAATACCGGACAGGGAGCTCCTATAATTCACCCCTCCACTTT.

J is TRBJ2-7 and V is TRBV19; D is undetermined. Trimming shortened V by 1 base and J by 0 bases, and 7 bases separated the two germline ends. The germline gives CDR1 LNHDA, CDR2 SQIVND (reference sequence). The CDR3 has 14 residues. CDR3 amino acids: CASSIGGSSYEQYF. The DNA of the CDR3 is TGTGCCAGTAGTATAGGTGGCTCCTCCTACGAGCAGTACTTC.

The chain uses TRBV5-6 and TRBJ1-3, with D unresolved. The V end lost 1 base, the J end lost 2 bases, and 10 bases lay between the germline ends. This CDR3 spans 15 amino acids. Germline assignment: CDR1 SGHDT and CDR2 YYEEEE. Written as DNA, the CDR3 is TGTGCCAGCAGCTTGTCCCTCGGGGCTGGAAACACCATATATTTT. It encodes CASSLSLGAGNTIYF.

The chain uses TRBV15 and TRBJ1-5, with D possibly TRBD1 on 5 matching bases. V was cut by 2 bases and J by 3 bases, with 17 bases left in between. Looked up from germline, CDR1 is LNHNV and CDR2 is YYDKDF (reference sequence). This CDR3 spans 17 amino acids. The CDR3 region has the DNA TGTGCCACCAGCAGACGGGGGGACTCCAAGCCCAATCAGCCCCAGCATTTT. This translates into CATSRRGDSKPNQPQHF.